The rows below give T cell receptor beta chains drawn from one sample of a study of T cell responses to AZD1222 COVID-19 vaccine. The protocol was immunoSEQ multiplex PCR, while the TCRdb copy is restricted to in-frame clones and leaves out a portion. The sample lists 84,000 or so clones, approximately 86% occurring once. Here the sequenced sample was peripheral blood, taken on day 0 of AZD1222 vaccination. These receptors were taken from an adult in good health. Each CDR3 is given with its conserved first and last residue. A D gene is named only where the DNA matches it firmly. Clone size is shown for a subset of rows, as once, few, many or a class of expanded clone.

clone size,D gene,V gene,J gene,CDR3 DNA,CDR3 protein
-,-,TRBV3-1/TRBV3-2,TRBJ1-2,TGTGCCAGCAGCCAAGATGGGACGGGGGCATCTGGCTACACCTTC,CASSQDGTGASGYTF
-,-,TRBV11-2,TRBJ2-7,TGTGCCAGCAGCTTAGTCGGGGTTAGGGAGCAGTACTTC,CASSLVGVREQYF
-,TRBD2,TRBV28,TRBJ2-1,TGTGCCAGCAGTCCCCTAGCGGGAGGGCGATATGAGCAGTTCTTC,CASSPLAGGRYEQFF
-,-,TRBV24-1,TRBJ1-2,TGTGCCACCAGTGATCCTCGGGTGACTTCTGGCTACACCTTC,CATSDPRVTSGYTF
-,-,TRBV6-5,TRBJ1-1,TGTGCCAGCAGTTTATTAAGTGAGGGAGCTGAAGCTTTCTTT,CASSLLSEGAEAFF
-,-,TRBV20-1,TRBJ1-2,TGCAGTGCCCCCCCCAACTATGGCTACACCTTC,CSAPPNYGYTF
-,-,TRBV27,TRBJ1-5,TGTGCCAGCAGTTTATGGGGGGCTGGTCAGCCCCAGCATTTT,CASSLWGAGQPQHF
few,TRBD2,TRBV10-1,TRBJ2-2,TGCGCCAGCAGGCCTAGCGGCACCGGGGAGCTGTTTTTT,CASRPSGTGELFF
-,-,TRBV5-5,TRBJ1-6,TGTGCCAGCAGCTTCGGAACAGGCGATAATTCACCCCTCCACTTT,CASSFGTGDNSPLHF
-,-,TRBV2,TRBJ1-5,TGTGCCAGCAGTGCTACAGCGGGCCGGGATCAGCCCCAGCATTTT,CASSATAGRDQPQHF
-,-,TRBV5-6,TRBJ2-7,TGTGCCAGCAGCGCTTTCACCCTAGCCTACGAGCAGTACTTC,CASSAFTLAYEQYF
-,-,TRBV28,TRBJ1-1,TGTGCCAGCCAACGAGGGGTTACTGAAGCTTTCTTT,CASQRGVTEAFF
-,-,TRBV7-8,TRBJ2-4,TGTGCCAGCAGCCTACAGGACATTCAGTACTTC,CASSLQDIQYF
once,-,TRBV21-1,TRBJ1-2,-,CASSKVGPGATNYGYTF
-,-,TRBV6-6,TRBJ1-6,TGTGCCGGTCGGAGTAGCTATAATTCACCCCTCCACTTT,CAGRSSYNSPLHF
-,TRBD1,TRBV27,TRBJ2-5,TGTGCCAGCAGTTTATTCGGACAGGGGGGAGAGACCCAGTACTTC,CASSLFGQGGETQYF
-,-,TRBV7-2,TRBJ1-5,TGTGCCAGCTCCGCAGGGCAGCGGCAGCCCCAGCATTTT,CASSAGQRQPQHF
-,TRBD1,TRBV28,TRBJ1-1,TGTGCCAGCAGCAGTTTAAGAGCGTCTCTGGGACAGGCCACTGAAGCTTTCTTT,CASSSLRASLGQATEAFF
-,TRBD1,TRBV28,TRBJ2-7,TGTGCCAGCAGTTTATGGACCTCGGGACAGGGGGCGCAGTACTTC,CASSLWTSGQGAQYF
-,-,TRBV11-3,TRBJ1-2,TGTGCCAGCAGCTTAGATTCAGGGTACGGCTACACCTTC,CASSLDSGYGYTF
-,-,TRBV19,TRBJ2-7,TGTGCCATTACCTACTACGAGCAGTACTTC,CAITYYEQYF
-,-,TRBV28,TRBJ1-4,TGTGCCAGCAGTTCGGGCCCCTTTGCGGAAAAACTGTTTTTT,CASSSGPFAEKLFF
-,-,TRBV2,TRBJ2-5,TGTGCCAGGGGGCTGGAGACCCAGTACTTC,CARGLETQYF